This TCR beta chain is from a study of identifying expanded T cells in peripheral blood. Study-level findings and limits: Clone count variance between roughly 2-week samples rose with total template count.

No infections or other immune events were documented during collection. Losses at the gene ends were 8 bases for V and 1 base for J; bases not matched to a gene: 5. Germline V CDR1 and CDR2: LNHDA, SQIVND (reference sequence). The CDR3 loop spans 14 amino acids. Turning to this clone: Antigen specificity is unknown.

TCRdb's table, derived via immunoSEQ multiplex PCR, lists solely in-frame clones and lacks some. The repertoire consists of 100,000 to 150,000 clones, with approximately 84% occurring once and the leading ten covering more than 2.5%. The source is a person aged 18 to 70 in good health. V usage is TRBV19 and J usage is TRBJ2-3; TRBD1 matches 8 bases. Sequencing was done on a sample of blood. CDR3 protein: CASRNRGGTDTQYF. DNA of the CDR3: TGTGCCAGTCGCAACAGGGGGGGCACAGATACGCAGTATTTT.